This T cell receptor beta chain was sequenced during a study of beta chain features in type 1 diabetes (dated by TCRdb to between 2017 and 2018). Concerning the study at large: Patients and healthy donors did not differ in mean age, gender distribution, total cell number or subset yield. In the study, TCRB repertoires of sorted circulating CD4+ T cell subsets from recently diagnosed type 1 diabetes patients were compared with those of matched healthy donors. Regulatory and stem cell-like memory subsets were isolated from only 8 patients and about 8 healthy donors, whereas naive and central memory subsets came from all 28 donors. Across all samples, approximately 98,000,000 sorted cells were examined, and cell number per subset correlated strongly with RNA yield.

The paper as a whole reports these results and caveats: At VDJ recombination sites, type 1 diabetes patients had fewer insertions and more deleted nucleotides, which implies abnormalities in thymic rearrangement. The naive, central memory and regulatory TCRB repertoires appeared to resemble one another more closely among patients than among healthy donors. Because cDNA was sequenced instead of genomic DNA, activated cells with high expression could be over-represented, although the groups did not differ in activation or CD3 levels. Because the HLA sub-analyses included only small numbers of individuals, any influence of HLA type on TCRB rearrangement was left unresolved. PCR may preferentially amplify shorter templates, but because patient and control samples were amplified and corrected together, any resulting skew would affect both groups equally. In all four CD4+ subsets, TCRB CDR3 length was moderately but significantly shorter in type 1 diabetes patients.

The entire isolated RNA was reverse transcribed using the High Capacity cDNA Reverse Transcription Kit, and thus expressed TCRB transcripts were sequenced. Deep immunoSEQ sequencing was applied to naive, central memory and regulatory T cell samples, giving an average of about 3.7 million total reads per sample. After sorted cells were lysed in RLT buffer, RNA was extracted with DNase-treated RNeasy Micro or Mini kits, with the choice depending on cell number. To prevent cross-contamination, each cell subset was processed individually, whereas patient and healthy donor samples were processed jointly. The immunoSEQ multiplex PCR was used to amplify TCRB sequences from cDNA, generating 87-bp fragments that spanned the CDR3 region. The amplicons were sequenced using the Illumina HiSeq platform. On the authors' methods: PCR bias was computationally corrected using synthetic template baselines, reads within Hamming distance 2 were collapsed, and singletons that could not be merged were discarded. Reads were aligned against IMGT to assign V, D and J genes, CDR3 length and insertions or deletions at six rearrangement sites. Within each subset, clonotype counts were normalized to sorted cell number, and only after that were true diversity and Gini coefficients computed with the tcR R package. Repertoire sharing was quantified using the overlap coefficient calculated on TCRB nucleotide sequences. Out-of-frame TCRB sequences from naive cells were analyzed to stand in for the pre-selection repertoire. Drawn from immuneACCESS, this table holds only the in-frame rearrangements with V and J called that TCRdb kept. Clones are partly lost; checked studies trace under half to an unresolved V gene and leave the rest unexplained. That table supplies the V and J calls and clone size; D and trimming were determined from the DNA. Within this sample are 300,000 to 350,000 clones, with roughly a fifth of them counted one time only. The top ten hold about 0.044% of the sample.

The CDR3 starts with the cysteine, ends with the phenylalanine, and has 15 residues. The retained sequence is limited to the CDR3, 45 bases, with the frame set at the first base. Cut back by 0 bases and 4 bases, the V and J ends lie 12 bases apart. Looking up the germline V gene yields CDR1 SGDLS and CDR2 YYNGEE. Note on this clone: The antigen it binds to is not known. Base quality data are lacking; no much larger clone is found one base away.

From each donor, a single peripheral blood sample of approximately 0.11 L on average was drawn into heparinised tubes. A BD FACSAria II was used to sort naive, central memory, regulatory and stem cell-like memory CD4+ T cells with a panel that included CD45RO, CCR7, CD25, CD127, CD95 and CD27. Purity was above 95% for every sorted population. Right away, PBMCs were isolated by Lymphoprep density gradient centrifugation and were stained directly, with no culture step. Samples were stained and sorted in pairs, with one healthy donor and one patient per experiment, so that batch effects were minimized.

The rearrangement joined TRBV9 to TRBJ2-3; the D gene is not confidently resolved. Material: naive CD4+ T cells from blood. The meaning of the sample's cell subset or site label: true naive CD4+ T cells. This receptor was taken from a woman aged 18-29 years in good health. Here the CDR3 is given as CASSVGAVRSDTQYF. At the DNA level, the sequence is TGTGCCAGCAGCGTAGGCGCGGTTCGTTCAGATACGCAGTATTTT.